This note documents a single T cell receptor (beta chain) sequence. These data originate in a study of shared clonotypes between healthy human individuals. Profiled with immunoSEQ multiplex PCR; TCRdb holds only in-frame clones, not every one. The sample holds about 1 million clones, 75% seen once. The germline CDR1 and CDR2 sequences are SGHTA and FQGNSA. There are 15 residues in the CDR3. The V end was cut by 5 bases, the J end by 0 bases, with 11 bases between. Input material: memory CD4+ T cells sorted from blood. This sample's subset: CD45RA-negative fraction. The chain couples TRBV7-2 to TRBJ2-4; no reliable D call. The sequence derives from a man younger than 35 in good health. This chain's CDR3 is CASSTDLIAKNIQYF. CDR3 nucleotide sequence: TGTGCCAGCAGCACGGACCTAATAGCCAAAAACATTCAGTACTTC.